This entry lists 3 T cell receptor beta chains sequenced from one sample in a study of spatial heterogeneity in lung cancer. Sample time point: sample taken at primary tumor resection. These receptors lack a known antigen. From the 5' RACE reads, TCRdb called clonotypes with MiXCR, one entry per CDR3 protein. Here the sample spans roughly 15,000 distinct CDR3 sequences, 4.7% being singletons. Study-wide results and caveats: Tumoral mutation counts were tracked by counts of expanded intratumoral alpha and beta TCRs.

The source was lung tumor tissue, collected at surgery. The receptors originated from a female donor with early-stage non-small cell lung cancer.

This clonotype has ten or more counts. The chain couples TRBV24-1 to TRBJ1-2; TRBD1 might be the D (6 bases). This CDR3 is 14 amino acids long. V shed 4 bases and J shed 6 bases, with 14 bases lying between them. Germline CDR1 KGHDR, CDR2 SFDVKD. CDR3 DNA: TGTGCCACCAGTGACGGGACACACGTGCATGGCTACACCTTC. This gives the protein CATSDGTHVHGYTF.

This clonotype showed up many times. CDR3 nucleotide sequence: TGTGCCAGCAGGGACCGTCTTGAAGCTTTCTTT. Its translation is CASRDRLEAFF. V and J are TRBV6-2 or TRBV6-3 and TRBJ1-1; the D is unclear. Trimming stripped 6 bases from V and 7 bases from J, with 9 bases between. Germline-derived CDR1 and CDR2 are MNHEY and SVGEGT. The CDR3 runs 11 residues.

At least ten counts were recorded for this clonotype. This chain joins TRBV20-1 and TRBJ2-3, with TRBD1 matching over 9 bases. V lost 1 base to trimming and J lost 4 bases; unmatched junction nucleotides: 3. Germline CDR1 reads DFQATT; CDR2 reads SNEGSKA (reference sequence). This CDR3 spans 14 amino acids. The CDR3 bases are TGCAGTGCTAGAGGGACAGGGGAGCCAGATACGCAGTATTTT. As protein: CSARGTGEPDTQYF.